The 11 T cell receptor beta chains reported below all come from one sample, sequenced in a study of radiotherapy plus CTLA-4 blockade in lung cancer. Some clones are missing from TCRdb's copy, which holds only in-frame ones; the method was immunoSEQ multiplex PCR. This sample carries over 35,000 clones, roughly three quarters of them seen once, and the ten largest clones take roughly 3%. The sample here was peripheral blood, taken from a patient treated with radiotherapy plus ipilimumab. These receptors were obtained from a human donor with non-small cell lung cancer whose response to radiotherapy plus ipilimumab could not be evaluated.

The chain joins TRBV6-6 to TRBJ1-2, with 7 bases fitting TRBD1. This CDR3 is 14 amino acids long. Germline-derived CDR1 and CDR2 are MNHNY and SVGAGI (reference sequence). Germline trimming cut 0 bases from V and 8 bases from J; bases unmatched to any gene: 6. As DNA, the CDR3 is TGTGCCAGCAGTTACTCAGCGACAGGGAACGGCTACACCTTC. As protein: CASSYSATGNGYTF.

The chain carries TRBV11-2 and TRBJ2-7, with TRBD1 identical over 9 bases. Per germline, CDR1 SGHAT and CDR2 FQNNGV. The ends lost 5 bases at V and 2 bases at J; junction bases unmatched: 7. This CDR3 region has 15 residues. DNA of the CDR3: TGTGCCAGCAGCACACACAGGGGGCGCGCCTACGAGCAGTACTTC. Translating gives CASSTHRGRAYEQYF.

This chain uses TRBV7-9 with TRBJ2-3; D unresolved. The ends were cut back, 3 bases at V and 2 bases at J, with 6 bases in the middle. The CDR3 has 13 amino acids. The germline gives CDR1 SEHNR, CDR2 FQNEAQ (reference sequence). The CDR3 nucleotides read TGTGCCAGCAGCTTTTGGCCCACAGATACGCAGTATTTT. Its protein product is CASSFWPTDTQYF.

This clone was counted only a few times. The rearrangement uses TRBV7-2 and TRBJ2-3, with 7 bases aligning to TRBD2. This CDR3 comprises 13 residues. Germline V lookup: CDR1 SGHTA, CDR2 FQGNSA. The V segment lost 5 bases and the J segment 8 bases; nucleotides outside the gene matches: 7. The CDR3 is CASSPRLASTQYF. CDR3 DNA: TGTGCCAGCAGCCCCCGACTAGCAAGTACGCAGTATTTT.

V is TRBV5-6 and J is TRBJ1-2; D is unclear. V dropped 2 bases and J dropped 2 bases, with 4 bases sitting between them. The CDR3 sequence is 12 residues long. CDR1 and CDR2 (germline): SGHDT, YYEEEE. The CDR3 loop is CASSLSNYGYTF. The DNA of the CDR3 is TGTGCCAGCAGCTTAAGCAACTATGGCTACACCTTC. The whole variable domain, remainder taken from reference TRBV5-6 and TRBJ1-2, is DAGVTQSPTHLIKTRGQQVTLRCSPKSGHDTVSWYQQALGQGPQFIFQYYEEEERQRGNFPDRFSGHQFPNYSSELNVNALLLGDSALYLCASSLSNYGYTFGSGTRLTVV.

The V gene is TRBV28, the J gene TRBJ1-2, with D hard to call. Germline V gene data show CDR1 as MDHEN and CDR2 as SYDVKM. This CDR3 region has 13 residues. The V and J ends lost 5 bases and 6 bases respectively, with 13 bases between them. The CDR3 bases are TGTGCCAGCAGTCAAGGGAGAGCCGATGGCTACACCTTC. Translation: CASSQGRADGYTF.

V and J are TRBV5-1 and TRBJ2-1; D is perhaps TRBD2 (6 bases). Germline assignment: CDR1 SGHRS and CDR2 YFSETQ. V lost 8 bases and J lost 0, with 15 bases in between. The CDR3 consists of 15 residues. This chain's CDR3 is CASILAVGSYNEQFF. The CDR3 region has the DNA TGCGCCAGTATACTAGCCGTTGGCTCCTACAATGAGCAGTTCTTC.

This chain connects TRBV5-1 to TRBJ1-2, with unresolved D. Germline V gives CDR1 SGHRS, CDR2 YFSETQ. The V gene lost 1 base and the J gene lost 1 base, with 5 bases spanning the gap. This CDR3 contains 13 residues. CDR3 bases: TGCGCCAGCAGCTTGAATAGTAACTATGGCTACACCTTC. Protein product: CASSLNSNYGYTF.

The rearrangement joins TRBV9 to TRBJ2-1; 8 bases agree with TRBD2. The V gene end was trimmed by 3 bases and the J gene end by 14 bases; junction bases not matched to a gene: 10. The CDR3 loop spans 13 amino acids. Germline V CDR1 and CDR2: SGDLS, YYNGEE. CDR3 sequence reads: CASSGQAGGPEFF. The CDR3 region has the DNA TGTGCCAGCAGCGGACAGGCGGGGGGCCCGGAGTTCTTC.

V gene TRBV6-5 combines with J gene TRBJ2-7; unclear D gene. Germline CDR1 reads MNHEY; CDR2 reads SVGAGI. The V gene lost 5 bases and the J gene lost 1 base, with 9 bases spanning the gap. The CDR3 runs to 13 residues. As DNA, the CDR3 is TGTGCCAGCAGTCTCGGGTCGTCCTACGAGCAGTACTTC. This codes for CASSLGSSYEQYF.

The V and J genes are TRBV5-4 and TRBJ1-6, with 8 bases matching TRBD1. The CDR3 totals 15 residues. The V gene end was trimmed by 5 bases and the J gene end by 6 bases; junction bases not matched to a gene: 7. Germline-derived CDR1 and CDR2 are SGHNT and YYREEE (reference sequence). The CDR3 reads CASRSGQGGNSPLHF. The CDR3 region has the DNA TGTGCCAGCAGATCAGGACAGGGCGGTAATTCACCCCTCCACTTT.